This is a list of T cell receptor beta chains from one sample in a study of cytomegalovirus exposure and HLA in healthy donors. Assay: immunoSEQ multiplex PCR; the TCRdb copy retains only in-frame clones and omits some. The repertoire has 250,000 to 350,000 clones, more than 80% of them found once; the top ten carry around 3.7%. The sequencing sample was made of PBMCs. The origin of the receptors is a man aged 35-49 years in good health and CMV-seropositive. Each CDR3 is given with its conserved first and last residue. The D gene is left open where the match is weak.

J,V,length,D,CDR3
TRBJ2-7,TRBV11-2,12,NA,CASSSGLGATYF
TRBJ2-3,TRBV7-9,14,NA,CASSLALATDTQYF
TRBJ2-3,TRBV11-3,15,NA,CASSLDPSEGDTQYF
TRBJ1-1,TRBV30,13,NA,CAWSVLRDTEAFF
TRBJ2-7,TRBV10-2,13,TRBD1,CASRSQGAYEQYF
TRBJ2-7,TRBV27,14,TRBD1,CASSRTGVAYEQYF
TRBJ2-3,TRBV7-3,18,TRBD1,CASSPDGGQTGGSDTQYF
TRBJ2-5,TRBV6-1,14,TRBD2,CASSVGGSWETQYF
TRBJ1-3,TRBV9,15,NA,CASSVGQGTGNTIYF
TRBJ2-7,TRBV11-2,15,NA,CASSLGEAGTYEQYF
TRBJ2-2,TRBV7-2,15,TRBD2,CASSPLAGATGELFF
TRBJ2-5,TRBV7-2,14,TRBD1,CASSRDRGGETQYF
TRBJ2-7,TRBV4-1,15,TRBD2,CASSLDPSGGVEQYF
TRBJ2-3,TRBV28,14,NA,CASRPGGPTDTQYF
TRBJ2-6,TRBV28,16,NA,CASSLGLTPGANVLTF
TRBJ1-5,TRBV2,17,TRBD1,CASSIGTGSRSNQPQHF
TRBJ2-7,TRBV13,17,TRBD1,CASSSPLGTGSSYEQYF
TRBJ2-6,TRBV28,18,TRBD1,CASSYLSGTGTGANVLTF
TRBJ2-1,TRBV10-3,16,NA,CAISESYGLLDNEQFF
TRBJ1-1,TRBV28,15,NA,CASTRHRVMNTEAFF
TRBJ2-7,TRBV28,17,TRBD2,CASRVSPPGLVVLEQYF
TRBJ2-7,TRBV29-1,15,TRBD1,CSVAAGTVISYEQYF
TRBJ1-1,TRBV7-9,12,TRBD1,CASSFDRGEAFF
TRBJ2-7,TRBV4-2,15,TRBD1,CASSRPGTGYHEQYF
TRBJ2-1,TRBV6-1,16,TRBD2,CASSEVLAGDVDEQFF
TRBJ2-7,TRBV4-3,15,TRBD1,CASSQDGTGGYEQYF
TRBJ2-5,TRBV6-1,14,TRBD1,CASSVGQGQETQYF
TRBJ2-2,TRBV6-5,16,TRBD2,CASSYERGRRTGELFF
TRBJ1-2,TRBV6-5,15,TRBD1,CASSNPDRGRYGYTF
TRBJ1-1,TRBV7-9,14,TRBD1,CASSWTGTDTEAFF
TRBJ2-3,TRBV12-5,15,NA,CASGAGLLGTDTQYF
TRBJ2-7,TRBV4-3,17,TRBD2,CASSQDHPTSGSYEQYF
TRBJ1-1,TRBV6-6,14,NA,CASSYFGGLTEAFF
TRBJ2-2,TRBV10-2,12,NA,CASGHRAGELFF
TRBJ1-1,TRBV28,15,TRBD1,CASSQIGTENTEAFF
TRBJ2-1,TRBV18,17,TRBD1,CASSPQEGQGGRNEQFF
TRBJ1-4,TRBV6-5,11,NA,CASSRQEKLFF
TRBJ2-5,TRBV9,13,NA,CASSAGNGETQYF
TRBJ1-1,TRBV27,14,NA,CASSLRRANTEAFF
TRBJ2-3,TRBV7-9,14,NA,CASSSQAPEGTQYF
TRBJ2-7,TRBV5-1,15,TRBD2,CASSFGGGTAYEQYF
TRBJ1-2,TRBV19,12,TRBD1,CASSDRGDGYTF
TRBJ2-1,TRBV14,12,TRBD2,CASSQPGLKQFF
TRBJ2-7,TRBV6-6,14,NA,CASSSWDSSYEQYF
TRBJ2-7,TRBV6-5,14,TRBD1,CASSSDRGINEQYF
TRBJ2-7,TRBV19,16,NA,CASSPRFTPLSYEQYF
TRBJ2-4,TRBV5-1,16,TRBD1,CASSETGALAKNIQYF
TRBJ2-7,TRBV5-1,16,NA,CASRNGMGGQTYEQYF
TRBJ2-6,TRBV9,16,NA,CASSARYNSGANVLTF
TRBJ2-1,TRBV28,12,NA,CASSLEGGEQFF
TRBJ1-5,TRBV28,17,TRBD1,CASRGQIGPYSNQPQHF
TRBJ2-3,TRBV10-2,12,NA,CASGLRTDTQYF
TRBJ2-5,TRBV18,15,TRBD1,CASSPGEGAQETQYF
TRBJ1-1,TRBV6-4,15,NA,CASRRTPGGSTEAFF
TRBJ2-7,TRBV7-2,15,TRBD2,CASSGTSGSGYEQYF
TRBJ1-4,TRBV7-9,15,TRBD1,CASSAWTGGGEKLFF
TRBJ2-7,TRBV6-5,15,TRBD1,CASRHGQGAKYEQYF